The clone carrying this TCR beta chain was detected only a few times. A J-beta primer mix and a sample-barcoded 5' primer were used in a second PCR of about 7 to 12 cycles. MiXCR was run by TCRdb on the 5' RACE reads, yielding one entry per CDR3 protein. In the table there are some 1,800,000 distinct CDR3 sequences, around 40% of which are singletons. The data were taken from a study of blood T cells in healthy people across ages. Trimming at V came to 5 bases and at J to 5 bases, leaving 6 bases not matched to a gene. The CDR3 runs 14 residues. Sequences were obtained from blood. The genes are TRBV12-3 or TRBV12-4 and TRBJ1-5, with 7 bases that match TRBD1. This clonotype was sampled from a human donor in good health. CDR3 in amino acids: CASSRQGFDQPQHF. The CDR3 DNA follows: TGTGCCAGCAGTCGACAGGGATTCGATCAGCCCCAGCATTTT.